This TCR beta chain was found in a study of molecular identifiers for immune sequencing clone quantification. V was trimmed by 2 bases and J by 4 bases, leaving 15 bases between them. The CDR3 extends over 15 amino acids. CDR1 MDHEN and CDR2 SYDVKM come from the germline V gene. Via MiXCR, TCRdb re-called the PCR reads, giving one row per CDR3 protein. The sample has approximately 37,000 distinct CDR3 sequences; 15% to 20% are singletons. Findings and limits, study-wide: Barcode sharing among identical TCR molecules could make large clones appear smaller.

This clonotype was observed many times. The antigen remains unidentified. This clonotype was obtained from a human donor in good health. Some libraries in this study had Jurkat cell RNA spiked in. Sample: naive CD8+ T cells from blood, with Jurkat cell RNA spiked in. Subset indicated: FACS-sorted CD8+CD4-CCR7+CD45RA+ naive T cells. The chain uses TRBV28 and TRBJ2-7; tentatively, D is TRBD1 (6 bases). The DNA of the CDR3 is TGTGCCAGCAGTTTAGGGGGCAGCTTCCCATACGAGCAGTACTTC. The encoded protein is CASSLGGSFPYEQYF.